This T cell receptor (beta chain) was identified during a study of T cell clonotyping in hematopoietic cell transplantation. With 6 bases clipped from V and 4 bases from J, the junction kept 6 bases outside the gene matches. Germline V CDR1 and CDR2: SGHNT, YYREEE (reference sequence). The CDR3 sequence is 13 residues long. The protocol was immunoSEQ multiplex PCR, while the TCRdb copy is restricted to in-frame clones and leaves out a portion. Here the sample spans under 7,500 clones, roughly nine tenths being singletons. The sample in question was peripheral blood mononuclear cells, obtained 100 days after allogeneic stem cell transplant. This sequence joins TRBV5-4 and TRBJ1-2; 7 nucleotides line up with TRBD1. The source is a male patient between 40 and 49 years old who had an allogeneic stem cell transplant from an unrelated donor, so the T cells may come from the graft donor. Some clones in this sample may be carry-over from other donors' samples. Here the CDR3 reads CASTLQGFYGYTF. Here the CDR3 DNA reads TGTGCCAGCACCTTACAGGGGTTCTATGGCTACACCTTC.